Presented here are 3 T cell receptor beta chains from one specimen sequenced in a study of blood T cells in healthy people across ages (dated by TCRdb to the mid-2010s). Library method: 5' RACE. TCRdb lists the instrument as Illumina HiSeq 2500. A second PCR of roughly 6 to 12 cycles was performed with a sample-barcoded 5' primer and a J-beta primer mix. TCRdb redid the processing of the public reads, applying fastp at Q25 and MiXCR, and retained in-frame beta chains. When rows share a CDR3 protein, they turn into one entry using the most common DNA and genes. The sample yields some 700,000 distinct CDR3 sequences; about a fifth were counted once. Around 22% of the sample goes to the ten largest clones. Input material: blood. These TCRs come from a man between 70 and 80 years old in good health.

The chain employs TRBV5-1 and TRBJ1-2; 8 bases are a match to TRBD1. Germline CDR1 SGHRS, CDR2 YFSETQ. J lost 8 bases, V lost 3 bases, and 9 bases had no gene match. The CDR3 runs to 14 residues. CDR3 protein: CASSSNPDRGGYTF. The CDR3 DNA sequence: TGCGCCAGCAGCTCAAACCCCGACAGGGGCGGCTACACCTTC.

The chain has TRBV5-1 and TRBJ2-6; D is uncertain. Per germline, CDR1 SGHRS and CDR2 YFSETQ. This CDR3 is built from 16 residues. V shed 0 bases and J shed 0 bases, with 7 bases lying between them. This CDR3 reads CASSLGHTSGANVLTF. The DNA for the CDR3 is TGCGCCAGCAGCTTGGGGCATACCTCTGGGGCCAACGTCCTGACTTTC.

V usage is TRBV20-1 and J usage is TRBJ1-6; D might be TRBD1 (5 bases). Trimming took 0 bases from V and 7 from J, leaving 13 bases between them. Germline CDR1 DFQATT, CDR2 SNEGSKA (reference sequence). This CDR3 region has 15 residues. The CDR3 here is CSARDLNGDNSPLHF. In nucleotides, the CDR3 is TGCAGTGCTAGAGATCTCAATGGGGACAATTCACCCCTCCACTTT.